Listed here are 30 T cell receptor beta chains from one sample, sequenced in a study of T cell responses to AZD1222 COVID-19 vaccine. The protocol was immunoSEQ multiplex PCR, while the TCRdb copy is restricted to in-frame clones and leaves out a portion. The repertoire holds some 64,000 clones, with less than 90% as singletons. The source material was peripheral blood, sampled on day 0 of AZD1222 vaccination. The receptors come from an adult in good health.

The CDR3 here is CASSRMGDLNYNEQFF. CDR3 sequence (DNA): TGTGCCAGCAGCCGTATGGGGGACTTAAATTACAATGAGCAGTTCTTC. The chain is built from TRBV3-1 (or the pseudogene TRBV3-2) and TRBJ2-1, with D tentatively TRBD2 (6 bases). The V gene's germline CDR1 is LGHDT and CDR2 YNNKEL (reference sequence). The CDR3 extends over 16 amino acids. Trimming took off 4 bases at V and 4 bases at J, with 17 bases between the two ends.

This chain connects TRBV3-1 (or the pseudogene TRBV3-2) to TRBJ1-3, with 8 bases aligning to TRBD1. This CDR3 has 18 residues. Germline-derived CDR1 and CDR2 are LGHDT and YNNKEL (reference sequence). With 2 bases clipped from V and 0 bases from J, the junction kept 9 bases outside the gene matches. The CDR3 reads CASSQSLLTGGSGNTIYF. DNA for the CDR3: TGTGCCAGCAGCCAATCCCTCCTTACAGGGGGCTCTGGAAACACCATATATTTT.

CDR3 coding DNA: TGTGCCAGTAGTATAGGCAACTCTCCCCACCAAGAGACCCAGTACTTC. Amino acids: CASSIGNSPHQETQYF. V gene TRBV19 combines with J gene TRBJ2-5, with unresolved D. This CDR3 spans 16 amino acids. The germline V gene has CDR1 LNHDA and CDR2 SQIVND (reference sequence). V lost 1 base, J lost 0 bases, and 12 bases lay in between.

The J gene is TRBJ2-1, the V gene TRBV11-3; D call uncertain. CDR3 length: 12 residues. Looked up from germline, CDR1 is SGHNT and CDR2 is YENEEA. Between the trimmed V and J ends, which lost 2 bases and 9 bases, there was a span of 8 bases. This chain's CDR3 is CASSLSLGEQFF. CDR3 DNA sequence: TGTGCCAGCAGCTTAAGTTTGGGTGAGCAGTTCTTC.

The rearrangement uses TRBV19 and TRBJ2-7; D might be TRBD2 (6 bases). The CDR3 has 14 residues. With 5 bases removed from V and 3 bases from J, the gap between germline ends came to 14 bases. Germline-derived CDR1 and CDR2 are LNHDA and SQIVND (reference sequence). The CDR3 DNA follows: TGTGCCAGTAGTCCCGGGACTGAGGGCTACGAGCAGTACTTC. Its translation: CASSPGTEGYEQYF.

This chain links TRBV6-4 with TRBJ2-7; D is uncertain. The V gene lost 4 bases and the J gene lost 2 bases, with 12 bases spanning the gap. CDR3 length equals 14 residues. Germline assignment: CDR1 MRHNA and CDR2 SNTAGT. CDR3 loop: CASSGLQGTYEQYF. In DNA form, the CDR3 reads TGTGCCAGCAGTGGATTACAAGGAACCTACGAGCAGTACTTC.

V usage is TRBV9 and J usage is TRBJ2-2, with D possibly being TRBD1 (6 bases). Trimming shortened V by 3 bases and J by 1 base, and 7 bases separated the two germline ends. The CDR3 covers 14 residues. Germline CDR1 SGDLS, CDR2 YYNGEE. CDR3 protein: CASSAGQNTGELFF. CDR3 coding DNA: TGTGCCAGCAGCGCGGGACAGAACACCGGGGAGCTGTTTTTT. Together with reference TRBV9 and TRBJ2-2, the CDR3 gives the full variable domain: DSGVTQTPKHLITATGQRVTLRCSPRSGDLSVYWYQQSLDQGLQFLIQYYNGEERAKGNILERFSAQQFPDLHSELNLSSLELGDSALYFCASSAGQNTGELFFGEGSRLTVL.

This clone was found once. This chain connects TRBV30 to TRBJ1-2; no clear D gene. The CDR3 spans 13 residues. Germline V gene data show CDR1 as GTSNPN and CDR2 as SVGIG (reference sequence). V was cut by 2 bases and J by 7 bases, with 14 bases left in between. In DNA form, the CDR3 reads TGTGCCTGGAGTCCTTGGGGTCGGCCTGGCTACACCTTC. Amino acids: CAWSPWGRPGYTF.

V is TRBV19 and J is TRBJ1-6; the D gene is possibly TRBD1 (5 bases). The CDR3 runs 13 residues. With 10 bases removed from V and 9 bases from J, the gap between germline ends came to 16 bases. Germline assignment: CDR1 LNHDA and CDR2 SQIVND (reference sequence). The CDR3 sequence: CATRGVRGSPLHF. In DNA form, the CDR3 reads TGTGCCACACGCGGGGTAAGGGGTTCACCCCTCCACTTT.

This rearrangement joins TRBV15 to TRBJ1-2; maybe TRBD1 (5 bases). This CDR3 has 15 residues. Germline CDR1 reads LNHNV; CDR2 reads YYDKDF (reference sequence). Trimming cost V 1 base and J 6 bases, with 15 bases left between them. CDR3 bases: TGTGCCACCAGCAGAGGGCTTACCGGGGGGGATGGCTACACCTTC. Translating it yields CATSRGLTGGDGYTF.

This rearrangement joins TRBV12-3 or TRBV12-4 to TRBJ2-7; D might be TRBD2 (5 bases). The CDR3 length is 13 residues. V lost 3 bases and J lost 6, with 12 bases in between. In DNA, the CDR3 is TGTGCCAGCAGTTTGTTTTCCGGAGGCGAGCAGTACTTC. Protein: CASSLFSGGEQYF.

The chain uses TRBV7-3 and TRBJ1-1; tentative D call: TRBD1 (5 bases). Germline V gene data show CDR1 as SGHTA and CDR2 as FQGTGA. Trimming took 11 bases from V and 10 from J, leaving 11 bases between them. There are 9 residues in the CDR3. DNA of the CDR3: TGTGCCGGGGGACTGGGAGCTTTCTTT. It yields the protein CAGGLGAFF.

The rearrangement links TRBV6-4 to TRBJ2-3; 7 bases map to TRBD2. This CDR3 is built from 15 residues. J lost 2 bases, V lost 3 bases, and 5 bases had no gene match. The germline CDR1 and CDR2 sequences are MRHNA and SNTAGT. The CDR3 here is CASSEGREPTDTQYF. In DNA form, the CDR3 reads TGTGCCAGCAGTGAGGGGCGGGAGCCCACAGATACGCAGTATTTT.

The CDR3 loop reads CAWSVPDRENTEAFF. CDR3 in DNA: TGTGCCTGGAGTGTACCTGACAGGGAGAACACTGAAGCTTTCTTT. V and J are TRBV30 and TRBJ1-1; 7 bases align to TRBD1. After removal of 0 bases from V and 1 base from J, the junction contained 5 bases not matched to a gene. CDR3 size: 15 residues. Germline values: CDR1 GTSNPN, CDR2 SVGIG (reference sequence).

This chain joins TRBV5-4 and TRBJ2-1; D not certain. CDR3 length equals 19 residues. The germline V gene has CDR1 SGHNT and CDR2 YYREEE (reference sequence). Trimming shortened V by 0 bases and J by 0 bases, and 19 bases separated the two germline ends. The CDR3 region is CASSLARFELRSSYNEQFF. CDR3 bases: TGTGCCAGCAGCTTGGCCAGGTTCGAGTTAAGAAGCTCCTACAATGAGCAGTTCTTC.

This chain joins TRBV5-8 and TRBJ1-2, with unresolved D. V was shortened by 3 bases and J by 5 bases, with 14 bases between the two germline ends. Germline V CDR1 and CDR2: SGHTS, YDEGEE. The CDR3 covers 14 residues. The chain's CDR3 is CASSYSSGGYGYTF. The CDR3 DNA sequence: TGTGCCAGCAGCTACAGTTCGGGAGGGTATGGCTACACCTTC.

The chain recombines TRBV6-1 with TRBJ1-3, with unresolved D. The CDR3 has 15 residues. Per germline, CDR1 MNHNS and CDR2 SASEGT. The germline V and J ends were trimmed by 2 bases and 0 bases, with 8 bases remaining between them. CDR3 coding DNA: TGTGCCAGCAGTGAATTGGGCGGCTCTGGAAACACCATATATTTT. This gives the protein CASSELGGSGNTIYF.

The CDR3 coding sequence is TGTGCCAGCAGTATCGGGGAGACCCAGTACTTC. This translates into CASSIGETQYF. V gene TRBV27 combines with J gene TRBJ2-5; D remains ambiguous. V lost 5 bases to trimming and J lost 5 bases, with 6 bases between them. Germline V lookup: CDR1 MNHEY, CDR2 SMNVEV (reference sequence). The CDR3 is 11 amino acids.

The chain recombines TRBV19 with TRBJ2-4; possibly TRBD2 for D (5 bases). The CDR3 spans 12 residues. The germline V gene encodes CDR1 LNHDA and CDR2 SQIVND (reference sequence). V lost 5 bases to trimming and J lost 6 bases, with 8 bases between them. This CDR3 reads CASSFEGNIQYF. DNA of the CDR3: TGTGCCAGTAGTTTCGAGGGAAACATTCAGTACTTC.

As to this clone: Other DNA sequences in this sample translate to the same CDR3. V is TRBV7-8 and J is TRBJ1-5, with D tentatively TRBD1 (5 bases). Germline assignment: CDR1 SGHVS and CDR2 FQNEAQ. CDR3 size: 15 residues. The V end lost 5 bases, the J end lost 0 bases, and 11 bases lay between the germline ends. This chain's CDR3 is CASSADSYSNQPQHF. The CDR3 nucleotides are TGTGCCAGCAGCGCCGACAGTTATAGCAATCAGCCCCAGCATTTT.

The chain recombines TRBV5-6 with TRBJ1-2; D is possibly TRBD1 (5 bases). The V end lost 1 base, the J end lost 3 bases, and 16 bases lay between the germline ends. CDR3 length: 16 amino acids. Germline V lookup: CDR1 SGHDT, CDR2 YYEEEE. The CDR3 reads CASSLTPMGGHYGYTF. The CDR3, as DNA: TGTGCCAGCAGCTTGACACCCATGGGGGGTCACTATGGCTACACCTTC.

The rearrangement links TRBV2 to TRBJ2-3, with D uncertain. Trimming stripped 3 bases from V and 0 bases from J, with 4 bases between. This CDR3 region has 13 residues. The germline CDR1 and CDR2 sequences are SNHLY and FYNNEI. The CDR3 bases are TGTGCCAGCAGTGACTGGAGCACAGATACGCAGTATTTT. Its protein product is CASSDWSTDTQYF.

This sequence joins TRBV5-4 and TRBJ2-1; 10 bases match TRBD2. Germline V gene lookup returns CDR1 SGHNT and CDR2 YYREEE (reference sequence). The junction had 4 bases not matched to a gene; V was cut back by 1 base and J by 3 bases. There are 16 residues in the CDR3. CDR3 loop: CASSLTGLAFYNEQFF. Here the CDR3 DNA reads TGTGCCAGCAGCTTGACGGGACTAGCGTTCTACAATGAGCAGTTCTTC.

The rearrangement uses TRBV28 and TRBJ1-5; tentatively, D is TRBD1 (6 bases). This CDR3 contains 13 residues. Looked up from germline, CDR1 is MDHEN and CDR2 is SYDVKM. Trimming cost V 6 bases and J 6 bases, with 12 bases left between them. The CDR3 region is CASRVQGGQPQHF. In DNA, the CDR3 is TGTGCCAGCAGGGTACAGGGAGGTCAGCCCCAGCATTTT.

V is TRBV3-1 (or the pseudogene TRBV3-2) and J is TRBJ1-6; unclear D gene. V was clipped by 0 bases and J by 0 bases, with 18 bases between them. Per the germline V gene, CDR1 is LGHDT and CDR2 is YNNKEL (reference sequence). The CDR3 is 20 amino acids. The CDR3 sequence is CASSQDLRSSWISYNSPLHF. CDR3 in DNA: TGTGCCAGCAGCCAAGATCTTCGTTCATCGTGGATCTCCTATAATTCACCCCTCCACTTT.

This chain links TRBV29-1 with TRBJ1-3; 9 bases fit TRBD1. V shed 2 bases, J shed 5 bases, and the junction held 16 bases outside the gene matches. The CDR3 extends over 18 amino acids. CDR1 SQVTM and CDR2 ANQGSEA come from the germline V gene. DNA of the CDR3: TGCAGCGTTGAACTACAGGGGGCTTCATTTTCACATAGAAACACCATATATTTT. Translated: CSVELQGASFSHRNTIYF.

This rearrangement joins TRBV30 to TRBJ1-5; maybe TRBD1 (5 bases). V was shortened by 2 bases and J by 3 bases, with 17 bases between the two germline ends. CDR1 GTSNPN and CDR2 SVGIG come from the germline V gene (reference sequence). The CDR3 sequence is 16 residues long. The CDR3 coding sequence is TGTGCCTGGAGTCGGGCCGGGGGGTTTGTCAATCAGCCCCAGCATTTT. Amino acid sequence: CAWSRAGGFVNQPQHF.

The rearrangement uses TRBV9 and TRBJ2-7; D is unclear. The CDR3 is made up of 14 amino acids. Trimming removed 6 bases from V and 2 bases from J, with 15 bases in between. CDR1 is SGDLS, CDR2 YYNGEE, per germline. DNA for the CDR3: TGTGCCAGCACTTTTGACGGACGAACCTACGAGCAGTACTTC. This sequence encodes CASTFDGRTYEQYF.

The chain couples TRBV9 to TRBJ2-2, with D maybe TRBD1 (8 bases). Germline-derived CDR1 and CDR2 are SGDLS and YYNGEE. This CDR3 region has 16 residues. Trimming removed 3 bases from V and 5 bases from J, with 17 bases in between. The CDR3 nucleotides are TGTGCCAGCAGCGCGCTCACAGGGGGGGAAACCGGGGAGCTGTTTTTT. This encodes CASSALTGGETGELFF.

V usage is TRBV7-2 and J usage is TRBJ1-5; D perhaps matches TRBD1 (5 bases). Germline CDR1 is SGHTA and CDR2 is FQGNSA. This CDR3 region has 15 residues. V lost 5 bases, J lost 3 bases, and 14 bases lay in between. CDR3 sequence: CASSPGGRTNQPQHF. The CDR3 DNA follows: TGTGCCAGCAGCCCCGGGGGACGGACCAATCAGCCCCAGCATTTT. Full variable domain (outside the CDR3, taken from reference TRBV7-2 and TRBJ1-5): GAGVSQSPSNKVTEKGKDVELRCDPISGHTALYWYRQSLGQGLEFLIYFQGNSAPDKSGLPSDRFSAERTGGSVSTLTIQRTQQEDSAVYLCASSPGGRTNQPQHFGDGTRLSIL.